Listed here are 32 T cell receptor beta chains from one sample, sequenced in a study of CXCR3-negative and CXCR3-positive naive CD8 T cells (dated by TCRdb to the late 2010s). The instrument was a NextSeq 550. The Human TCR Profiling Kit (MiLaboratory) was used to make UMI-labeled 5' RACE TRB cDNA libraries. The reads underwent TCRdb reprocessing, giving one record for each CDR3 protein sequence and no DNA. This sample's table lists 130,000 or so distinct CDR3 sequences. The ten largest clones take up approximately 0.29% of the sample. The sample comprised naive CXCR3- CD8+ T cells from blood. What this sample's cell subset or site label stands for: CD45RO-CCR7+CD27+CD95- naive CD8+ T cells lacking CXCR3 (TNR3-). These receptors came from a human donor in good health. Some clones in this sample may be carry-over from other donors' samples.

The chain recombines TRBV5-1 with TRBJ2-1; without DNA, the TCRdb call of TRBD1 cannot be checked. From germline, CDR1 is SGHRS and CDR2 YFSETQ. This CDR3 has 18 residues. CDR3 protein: CASSLVGMGASSYNEQFF. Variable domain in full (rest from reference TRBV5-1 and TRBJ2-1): KAGVTQTPRYLIKTRGQQVTLSCSPISGHRSVSWYQQTPGQGLQFLFEYFSETQRNKGNFPGRFSGRQFSNSRSEMNVSTLELGDSALYLCASSLVGMGASSYNEQFFGPGTRLTVL.

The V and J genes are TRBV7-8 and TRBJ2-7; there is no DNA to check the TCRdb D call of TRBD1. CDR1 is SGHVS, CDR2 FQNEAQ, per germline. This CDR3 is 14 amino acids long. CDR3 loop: CASGDRGGSYEQYF.

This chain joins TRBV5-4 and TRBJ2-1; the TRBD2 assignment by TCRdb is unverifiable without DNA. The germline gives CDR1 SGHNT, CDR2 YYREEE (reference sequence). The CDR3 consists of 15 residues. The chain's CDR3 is CATRQGASGSNEQFF. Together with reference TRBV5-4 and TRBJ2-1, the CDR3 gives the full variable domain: ETGVTQSPTHLIKTRGQQVTLRCSSQSGHNTVSWYQQALGQGPQFIFQYYREEENGRGNFPPRFSGLQFPNYSSELNVNALELDDSALYLCATRQGASGSNEQFFGPGTRLTVL.

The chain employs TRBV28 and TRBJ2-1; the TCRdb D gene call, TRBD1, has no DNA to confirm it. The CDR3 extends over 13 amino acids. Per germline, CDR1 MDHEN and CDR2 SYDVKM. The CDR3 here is CASSLTRGNEQFF.

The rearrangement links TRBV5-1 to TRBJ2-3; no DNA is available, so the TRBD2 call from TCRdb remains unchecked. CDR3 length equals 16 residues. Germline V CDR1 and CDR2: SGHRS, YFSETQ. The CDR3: CASSLVTSGVTDTQYF.

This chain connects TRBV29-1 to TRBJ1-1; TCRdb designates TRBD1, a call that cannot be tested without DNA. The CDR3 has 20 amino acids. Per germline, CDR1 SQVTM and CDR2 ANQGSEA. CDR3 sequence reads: CSVEAVSLRDRGRVNTEAFF.

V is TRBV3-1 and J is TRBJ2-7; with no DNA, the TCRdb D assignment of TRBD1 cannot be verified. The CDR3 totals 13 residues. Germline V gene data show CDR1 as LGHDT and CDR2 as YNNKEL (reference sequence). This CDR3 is CASSHGHTYEQYF.

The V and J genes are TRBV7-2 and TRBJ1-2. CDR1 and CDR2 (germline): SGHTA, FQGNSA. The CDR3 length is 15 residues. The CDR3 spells CASSLVLGGNYGYTF.

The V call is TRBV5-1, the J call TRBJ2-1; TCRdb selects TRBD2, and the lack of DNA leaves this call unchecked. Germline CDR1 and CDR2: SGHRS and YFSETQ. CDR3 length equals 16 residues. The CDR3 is CASSLVSGGLYNEQFF.

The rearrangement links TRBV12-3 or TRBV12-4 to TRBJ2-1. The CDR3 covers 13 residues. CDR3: CASSLVYYNEQFF.

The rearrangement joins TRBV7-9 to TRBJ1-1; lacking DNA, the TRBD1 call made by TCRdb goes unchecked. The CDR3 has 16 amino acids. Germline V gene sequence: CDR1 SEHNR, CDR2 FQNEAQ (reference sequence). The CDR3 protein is CASSLVGTGDATEAFF.

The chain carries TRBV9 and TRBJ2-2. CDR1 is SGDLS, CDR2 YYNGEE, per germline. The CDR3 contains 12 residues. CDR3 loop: CASRDGTGELFF. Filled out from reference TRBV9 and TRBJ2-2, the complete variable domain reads DSGVTQTPKHLITATGQRVTLRCSPRSGDLSVYWYQQSLDQGLQFLIQYYNGEERAKGNILERFSAQQFPDLHSELNLSSLELGDSALYFCASRDGTGELFFGEGSRLTVL.

The CDR3 loop reads CATSRDGTIYF. The chain employs TRBV15 and TRBJ1-3. CDR1 is LNHNV and CDR2 is YYDKDF in the germline V gene (reference sequence). CDR3 length equals 11 residues.

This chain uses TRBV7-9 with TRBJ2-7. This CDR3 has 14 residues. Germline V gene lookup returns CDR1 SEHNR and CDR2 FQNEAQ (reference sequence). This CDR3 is CASSRLASNYEQYF.

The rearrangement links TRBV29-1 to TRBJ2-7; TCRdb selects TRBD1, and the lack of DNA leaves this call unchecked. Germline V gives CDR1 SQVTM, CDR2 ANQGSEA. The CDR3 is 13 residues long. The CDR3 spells CSVEAPDSYEQYF.

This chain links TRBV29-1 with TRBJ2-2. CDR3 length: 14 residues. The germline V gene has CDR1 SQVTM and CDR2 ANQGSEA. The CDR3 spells CSVAGVGNTGELFF.

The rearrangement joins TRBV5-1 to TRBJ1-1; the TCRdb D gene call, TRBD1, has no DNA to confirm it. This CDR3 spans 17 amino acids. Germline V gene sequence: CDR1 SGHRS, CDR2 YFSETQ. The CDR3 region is CASSLEGDRGTLTEAFF.

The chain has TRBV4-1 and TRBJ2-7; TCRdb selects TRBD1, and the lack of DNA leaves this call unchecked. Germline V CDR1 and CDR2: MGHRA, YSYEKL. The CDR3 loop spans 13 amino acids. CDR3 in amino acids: CASSQPGASEQYF.

The CDR3 reads CASSSEAAEEYNEQFF. The chain employs TRBV25-1 and TRBJ2-1. The germline V gene has CDR1 MGHDK and CDR2 SYGVNS. CDR3 length equals 16 residues.

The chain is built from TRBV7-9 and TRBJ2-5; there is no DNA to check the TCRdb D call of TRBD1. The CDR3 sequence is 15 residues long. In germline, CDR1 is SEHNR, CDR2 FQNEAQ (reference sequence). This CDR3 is CASSVGQGGQETQYF.

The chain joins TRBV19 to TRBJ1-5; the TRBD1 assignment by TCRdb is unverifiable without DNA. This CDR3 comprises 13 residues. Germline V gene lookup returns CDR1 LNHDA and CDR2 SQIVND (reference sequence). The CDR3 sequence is CASSLGARQPQHF.

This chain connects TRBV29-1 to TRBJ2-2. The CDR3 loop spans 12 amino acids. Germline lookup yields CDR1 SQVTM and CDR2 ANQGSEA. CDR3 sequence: CSVAVRDGELFF.

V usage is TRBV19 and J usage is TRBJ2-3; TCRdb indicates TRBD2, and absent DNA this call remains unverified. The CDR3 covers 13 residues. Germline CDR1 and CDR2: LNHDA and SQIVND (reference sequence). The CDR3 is CATRGWDTDTQYF.

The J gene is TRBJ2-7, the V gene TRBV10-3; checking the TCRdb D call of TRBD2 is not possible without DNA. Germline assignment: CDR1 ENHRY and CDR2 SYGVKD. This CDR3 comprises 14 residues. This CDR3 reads CAISDSGLAYEQYF.

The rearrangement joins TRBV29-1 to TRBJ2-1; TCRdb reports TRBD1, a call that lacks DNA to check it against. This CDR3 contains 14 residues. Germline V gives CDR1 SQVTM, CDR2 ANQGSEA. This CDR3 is CSVRGGESSNEQFF.

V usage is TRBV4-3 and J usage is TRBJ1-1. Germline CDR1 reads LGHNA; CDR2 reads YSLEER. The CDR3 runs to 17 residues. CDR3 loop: CASSQGPSWVGSTEAFF.

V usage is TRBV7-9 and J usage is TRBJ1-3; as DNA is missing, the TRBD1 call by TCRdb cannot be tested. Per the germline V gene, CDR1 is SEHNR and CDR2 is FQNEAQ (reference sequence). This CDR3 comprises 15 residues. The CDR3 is CASSWDRASGNTIYF.

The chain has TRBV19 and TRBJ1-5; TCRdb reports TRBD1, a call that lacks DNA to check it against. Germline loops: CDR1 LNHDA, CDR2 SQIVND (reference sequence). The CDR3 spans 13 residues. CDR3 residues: CASCPGGYQPQHF. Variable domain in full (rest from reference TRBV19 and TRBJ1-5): DGGITQSPKYLFRKEGQNVTLSCEQNLNHDAMYWYRQDPGQGLRLIYYSQIVNDFQKGDIAEGYSVSREKKESFPLTVTSAQKNPTAFYLCASCPGGYQPQHFGDGTRLSIL.

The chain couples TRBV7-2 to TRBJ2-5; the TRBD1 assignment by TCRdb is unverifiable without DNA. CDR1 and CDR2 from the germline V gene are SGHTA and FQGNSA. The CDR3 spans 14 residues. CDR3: CASSMTGAGETQYF.

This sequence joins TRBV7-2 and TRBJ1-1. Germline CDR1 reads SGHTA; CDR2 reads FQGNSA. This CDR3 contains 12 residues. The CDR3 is CASSFENTEAFF.

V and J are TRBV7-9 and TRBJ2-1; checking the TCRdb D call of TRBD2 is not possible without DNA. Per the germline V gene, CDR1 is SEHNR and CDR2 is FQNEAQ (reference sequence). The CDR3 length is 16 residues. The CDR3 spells CASSPKSGESYNEQFF.

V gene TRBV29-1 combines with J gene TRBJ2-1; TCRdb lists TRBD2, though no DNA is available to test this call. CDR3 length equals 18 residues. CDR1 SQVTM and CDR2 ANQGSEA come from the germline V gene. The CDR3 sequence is CSVVAASWSLSSYNEQFF.